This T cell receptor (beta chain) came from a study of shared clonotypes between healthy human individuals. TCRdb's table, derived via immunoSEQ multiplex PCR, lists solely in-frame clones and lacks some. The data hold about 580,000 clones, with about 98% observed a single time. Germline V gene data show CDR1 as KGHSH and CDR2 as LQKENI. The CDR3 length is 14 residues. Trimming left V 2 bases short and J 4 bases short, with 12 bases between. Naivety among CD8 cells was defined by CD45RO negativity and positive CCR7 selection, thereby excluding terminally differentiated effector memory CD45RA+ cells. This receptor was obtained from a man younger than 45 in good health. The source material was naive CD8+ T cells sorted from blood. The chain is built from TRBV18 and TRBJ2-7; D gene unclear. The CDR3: CASSPTTELYEQYF. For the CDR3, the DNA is TGTGCCAGCTCACCAACCACAGAACTTTACGAGCAGTACTTC.